A selection of T cell receptor beta chains follows, all from one sample in a study of blood T cell repertoires in COVID-19. Sequenced by immunoSEQ multiplex PCR; TCRdb stores in-frame clones only, minus some. The sample lists around 70,000 clones, around 75% occurring once. What was sequenced was peripheral blood. Receptors originate from a man aged 70-80 years with acute or convalescent COVID-19. CDR3s include the opening cysteine and the closing phenylalanine or tryptophan. The D gene is left open where the match is weak. The size field is filled for only some rows; it gives once, few, many or a size class.

clone_size j_call d_call v_call cdr3_aa cdr3_nt
. TRBJ2-3 . TRBV28 CATNTDTQYF TGTGCCACCAACACAGATACGCAGTATTTT
. TRBJ1-2 . TRBV27 CASSPRVGGKDGYTF TGTGCCAGCAGTCCCCGGGTGGGGGGGAAGGATGGCTACACCTTC
once TRBJ2-1 TRBD2 TRBV2 CASSPGTSGYNEQFF TGTGCCAGCAGTCCCGGGACTAGCGGTTACAATGAGCAGTTCTTC
once TRBJ2-1 TRBD1 TRBV7-8 CASSLVSGQGYLHEQFF TGTGCCAGCAGCTTAGTTTCGGGACAGGGGTATCTCCATGAGCAGTTCTTC
. TRBJ1-2 . TRBV19 CASSIGGRGKANYGYTF TGTGCCAGTAGTATAGGAGGCAGGGGCAAAGCTAACTATGGCTACACCTTC
few TRBJ2-7 TRBD2 TRBV5-1 CASSRGESSYEQYF TGCGCCAGCAGCCGGGGGGAGAGCTCCTACGAGCAGTACTTC
few TRBJ1-1 TRBD1 TRBV28 CASSSPGGTEAFF TGTGCCAGCAGTTCACCAGGGGGCACTGAAGCTTTCTTT
. TRBJ1-5 . TRBV1 CTSSPWGRGSNQPQHF .
. TRBJ2-4 . TRBV5-6 CASSLPGVDIQYF TGTGCCAGCAGCTTGCCCGGGGTGGACATTCAGTACTTC
. TRBJ1-5 . TRBV28 CASRIGGSSNQPQHF TGTGCCAGCAGAATCGGGGGGAGTAGCAATCAGCCCCAGCATTTT
. TRBJ2-1 TRBD1 TRBV5-4 CASSLTGVDEQFF TGTGCCAGCAGCTTGACAGGGGTGGATGAGCAGTTCTTC
once TRBJ1-6 . TRBV6-5 CAHTGEFNSPLHF TGTGCCCACACAGGAGAATTTAATTCACCCCTCCACTTT
few TRBJ1-1 . TRBV7-9 CASSLGPGVGEAFF TGTGCCAGCAGCTTAGGACCCGGGGTGGGTGAAGCTTTCTTT
. TRBJ2-1 . TRBV14 CASSQVVARAYNEQFF TGTGCCAGCAGCCAAGTGGTAGCGAGGGCCTACAATGAGCAGTTCTTC
. TRBJ1-2 TRBD1 TRBV24-1 CATSDGDRANYGYTF TGTGCCACCAGTGATGGGGACAGAGCTAACTATGGCTACACCTTC
few TRBJ1-5 . TRBV28 CASRPPGDQPQHF TGTGCCAGCAGACCTCCGGGGGACCAGCCCCAGCATTTT
. TRBJ1-5 TRBD1 TRBV2 CASSEPNGSLLQGRGQPQHF TGTGCCAGCAGTGAGCCTAACGGAAGCCTCTTACAGGGGAGAGGTCAGCCCCAGCATTTT
few TRBJ2-1 TRBD2 TRBV5-1 CASSWAGEEQFF TGCGCCAGCAGCTGGGCGGGAGAGGAGCAGTTCTTC
. TRBJ2-4 . TRBV28 CASSLSQLNIQYF TGTGCCAGCAGTTTATCCCAACTAAACATTCAGTACTTC
. TRBJ1-4 TRBD1 TRBV5-1 CASSSGQFNEKLFF TGCGCCAGCAGCTCGGGACAGTTTAATGAAAAACTGTTTTTT
. TRBJ2-5 . TRBV7-7 CASSLGARETQYF TGTGCTAGCAGCTTGGGGGCGCGGGAGACCCAGTACTTC
. TRBJ1-5 . TRBV12-3/TRBV12-4 CASTLRANQPQHF TGTGCCAGCACCCTCAGGGCTAATCAGCCCCAGCATTTT
. TRBJ2-7 . TRBV6-5 CASSSTGSEQYF TGTGCCAGCAGTTCAACAGGGTCCGAGCAGTACTTC
. TRBJ1-2 . TRBV24-1 CATRGELSGGYTF TGTGCCACCCGCGGAGAACTTTCGGGTGGCTACACCTTC
. TRBJ1-5 TRBD1 TRBV19 CASMVTGGNQPQHF TGTGCCAGTATGGTGACAGGGGGCAATCAGCCCCAGCATTTT